This TCR beta chain was identified in a study of blood T cell repertoires in COVID-19 (dated by TCRdb to 2020 to 2022). For context, the study as a whole: Samples from collaborators originated in the United States, Italy and Spain and spanned both the acute and convalescent phases of COVID-19. A freely available public database, intended as a resource for researchers studying the immune response to SARS-CoV-2, is where the repertoires were released. The samples were drawn from two sources: the first 160 participants of the ongoing ImmuneRACE study, and approximately 1,300 subjects contributed by 6 global collaborators. Deeply sampled blood TCRbeta repertoires from subjects exposed to, actively infected with, or recovered from COVID-19 were included in the dataset. Where available, HLA class I and class II types were obtained from metadata supplied by the sample provider rather than from assay-based typing. The prospective study material was composed of cDNA or gDNA derived from T cells, B-cell-depleted T cells, or PBMCs. A de-identified subject ID, COVID-19 status, age in years and sex were almost always included in the sample metadata.

TCRbeta CDR3 regions were amplified from genomic DNA by means of the immunoSEQ Assay, a bias-controlled multiplex PCR. From the authors' description of their analysis: The number of nucleated cells in each sample was estimated by amplification of reference gene primers within the assay. Sequence reads were collapsed and filtered to measure the absolute abundance of every unique TCRbeta CDR3 rearrangement. For each sample, productive Simpson clonality was calculated as the square root of Simpson's diversity index across productive rearrangements. What TCRdb holds here is the immuneACCESS table cut down to in-frame rearrangements. Part of the clones is not present; checked against another copy, under half of the missing clones reflect an unresolved V gene, and the others are unexplained. V and J calls and clone size are given by that table; D and trimming were obtained from the DNA. The sample table shows roughly 360,000 clones, and about 80% are seen once. The top ten constitute under 1.2% of the sample.

On the study overall, not on this receptor specifically: The quantity of clinical and demographic metadata differed by source and by participant and was supplied without curation.

The CDR3, from cysteine to phenylalanine, totals 13 residues. Only the CDR3 DNA is retained, 39 bases long and in frame from the first base. Sequences MNHEY (CDR1) and SMNVEV (CDR2) are obtained from the germline V gene (reference sequence). V is shortened by 4 bases, J by 9 bases, and the region joining them spans 13 bases. On this clone: The specificity of this receptor is unknown. Base qualities are missing; no much larger clone stands one base away.

Collaborating institutions collected whole blood in K2EDTA tubes following their own protocols. For TCRbeta analysis, collaborator samples were shipped as frozen whole blood, as isolated PBMCs, or as DNA extracted from either sample type. The V and J segments used are TRBV27 and TRBJ2-1; a tentative D call is TRBD1 (6 bases match). The TCR comes from a human donor with acute or convalescent COVID-19. The donor label of this sample is uncertain. What was sequenced was peripheral blood. The CDR3 protein is CASSSGVVGEQFF. DNA sequence: TGTGCCAGCAGTTCAGGGGTGGTCGGTGAGCAGTTCTTC.